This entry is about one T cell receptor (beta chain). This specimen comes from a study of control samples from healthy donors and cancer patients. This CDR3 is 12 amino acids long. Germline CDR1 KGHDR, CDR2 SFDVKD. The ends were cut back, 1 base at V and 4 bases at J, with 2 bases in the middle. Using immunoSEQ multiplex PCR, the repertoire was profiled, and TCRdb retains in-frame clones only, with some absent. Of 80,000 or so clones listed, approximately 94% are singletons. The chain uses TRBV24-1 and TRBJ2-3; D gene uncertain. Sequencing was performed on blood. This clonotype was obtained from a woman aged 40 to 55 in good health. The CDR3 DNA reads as TGTGCCACCAGTGATTTAGCAGATACGCAGTATTTT. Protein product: CATSDLADTQYF.